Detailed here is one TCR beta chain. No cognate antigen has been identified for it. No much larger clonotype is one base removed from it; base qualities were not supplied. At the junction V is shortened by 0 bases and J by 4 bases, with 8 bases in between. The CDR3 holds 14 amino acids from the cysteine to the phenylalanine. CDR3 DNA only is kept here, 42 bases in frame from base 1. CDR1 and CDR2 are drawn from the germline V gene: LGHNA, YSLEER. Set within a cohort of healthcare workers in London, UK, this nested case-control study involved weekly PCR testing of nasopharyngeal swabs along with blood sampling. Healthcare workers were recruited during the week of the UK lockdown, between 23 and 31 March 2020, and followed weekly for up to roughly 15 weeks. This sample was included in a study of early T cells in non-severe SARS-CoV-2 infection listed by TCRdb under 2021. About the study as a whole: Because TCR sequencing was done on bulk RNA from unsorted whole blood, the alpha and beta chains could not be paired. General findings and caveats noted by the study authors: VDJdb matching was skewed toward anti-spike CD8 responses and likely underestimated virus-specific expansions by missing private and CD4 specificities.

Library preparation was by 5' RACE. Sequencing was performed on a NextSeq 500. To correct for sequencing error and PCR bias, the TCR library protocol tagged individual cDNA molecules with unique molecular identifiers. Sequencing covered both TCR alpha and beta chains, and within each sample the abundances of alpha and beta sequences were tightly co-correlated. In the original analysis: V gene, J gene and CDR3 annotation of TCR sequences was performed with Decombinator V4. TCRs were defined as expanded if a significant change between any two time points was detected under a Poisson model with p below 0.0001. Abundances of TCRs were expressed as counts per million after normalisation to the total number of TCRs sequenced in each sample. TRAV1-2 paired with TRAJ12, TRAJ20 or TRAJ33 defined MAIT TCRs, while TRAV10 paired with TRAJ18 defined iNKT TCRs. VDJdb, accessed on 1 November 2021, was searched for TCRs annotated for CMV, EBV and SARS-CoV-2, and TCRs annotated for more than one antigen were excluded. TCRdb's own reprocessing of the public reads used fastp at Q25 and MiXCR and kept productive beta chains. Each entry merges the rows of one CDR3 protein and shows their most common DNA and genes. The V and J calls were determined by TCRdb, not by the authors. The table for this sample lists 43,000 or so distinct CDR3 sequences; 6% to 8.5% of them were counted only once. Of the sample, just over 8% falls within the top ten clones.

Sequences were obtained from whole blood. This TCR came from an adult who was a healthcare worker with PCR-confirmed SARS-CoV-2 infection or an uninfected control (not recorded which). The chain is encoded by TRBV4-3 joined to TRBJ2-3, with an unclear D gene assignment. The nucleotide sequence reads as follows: TGCGCCAGCAGCCAAGACTGGCGCGCAGATACGCAGTATTTT. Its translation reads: CASSQDWRADTQYF.